A selection of T cell receptor beta chains follows, all from one sample in a study of glioma-infiltrating T cells. TCRdb reprocessed the multiplex PCR reads via MiXCR and lists one record per CDR3 protein. The data show some 22,000 distinct CDR3 sequences, around 25% seen once. Sequencing was carried out using glioma tissue, nonneoplastic brain tissue, or PBMCs (not recorded which). The receptor set was obtained from a human donor with low-grade glioma or glioblastoma, undergoing nonglioma brain surgery, or in good health (not recorded which). Each CDR3 is given with its conserved first and last residue. D genes are given only for firm matches. Size is stated for part of the rows, as once, few or many counts, or as a class when the clone is expanded.

clone size | J gene | D gene | V gene | CDR3 DNA | CDR3 protein
- | TRBJ2-1 | TRBD1 | TRBV24-1 | TGTGCCACCAGTGACCGCACCGGGACAGGGGCCAATGGGCAGTTCTTC | CATSDRTGTGANGQFF
few | TRBJ2-1 | - | TRBV19 | TGTGCCAGTAGTATTGCAGACTACAATGAGCAGTTCTTC | CASSIADYNEQFF
- | TRBJ1-1 | - | TRBV28 | TGTGCCAGCAGTTTAGACCAGGGGAACACTGAAGATTTCTTT | CASSLDQGNTEDFF
- | TRBJ1-2 | - | TRBV11-2 | TGTGCCAGCAGCGTCGGGACATCCCATGGCTACACCTTC | CASSVGTSHGYTF
- | TRBJ2-3 | TRBD1 | TRBV14 | TGTGCCAGCAGCCAAGTTGCAGGGGGCATCTCAGATACGCAGTATTTT | CASSQVAGGISDTQYF
- | TRBJ2-7 | - | TRBV7-2 | TGTGCCAGCAGCCCTAGTAGTGGGGTGTCCTACGAGCAGTACTTC | CASSPSSGVSYEQYF
few | TRBJ1-2 | - | TRBV5-1 | TGCGCCAGCAGCGGAACGGGAGCGGATGGCTACACCTTC | CASSGTGADGYTF
many | TRBJ1-2 | - | TRBV6-1 | TGTGCCAGCAAGGCGGGGGGAGGCGGCTACACCTTC | CASKAGGGGYTF
many | TRBJ2-5 | - | TRBV20-1 | TGCAGTGCCCCGCCTGGCGGGCCTCAAGAGACCCAGTACTTC | CSAPPGGPQETQYF
many | TRBJ1-1 | - | TRBV20-1 | TGCAGTGCTATTACAGGGATGGTGGGGAAGACTGAAGCTTTCTTT | CSAITGMVGKTEAFF
few | TRBJ1-1 | TRBD1 | TRBV7-6 | TGTGCCGGCAGCAGCCGACAGGGGAGTCCGAACACTGAAGCTTTCTTT | CAGSSRQGSPNTEAFF
many | TRBJ1-2 | TRBD1 | TRBV6-1 | TGTGCCAGCATCGGGACAGCCCAGAAGGGCTACACCTTC | CASIGTAQKGYTF
- | TRBJ1-2 | - | TRBV6-1 | TGTGCCATCAAGGGCAGAGGGGGCTACACCTTC | CAIKGRGGYTF
many | TRBJ2-7 | - | TRBV28 | TGTGCCAGCCGAGAGCAGGAGTGGAGCCCTTACGAGCAGTACTTC | CASREQEWSPYEQYF
- | TRBJ2-3 | - | TRBV12-3/TRBV12-4 | TGTGCCAGCACCGCGGCCCCGGCAGATACGCAGTATTTT | CASTAAPADTQYF
- | TRBJ2-3 | - | TRBV7-2 | TGTGCCAGCAGCCGGGCTGACACAGATACGCAGTATTTT | CASSRADTDTQYF
- | TRBJ2-3 | - | TRBV14 | TGTGCCAGCAGCCAGGCAAGGAGAGGAGATACGCAGTATTTT | CASSQARRGDTQYF
many | TRBJ1-2 | - | TRBV2 | TGTGCCAGCAGGCAAGCTAACTATGGCTACACCTTC | CASRQANYGYTF
- | TRBJ1-5 | TRBD1 | TRBV2 | TGTGCCAGCAGTATACAGGGGGCGTATAGCAATCAGCCCCAGCATTTT | CASSIQGAYSNQPQHF
medium-sized | TRBJ2-3 | - | TRBV27 | TGTGCCAGCAGTGCCCTCACAGATACGCAGTATTTT | CASSALTDTQYF
many | TRBJ1-2 | TRBD1 | TRBV7-9 | TGTGCCAGCAGTCCTCCGGGACAGGGGACCTATGGCTACACCTTC | CASSPPGQGTYGYTF
many | TRBJ2-1 | - | TRBV24-1 | TGTGCCACCAGTGATTTCCCGAGCAATGAGCAGTTCTTC | CATSDFPSNEQFF
- | TRBJ2-7 | TRBD1 | TRBV6-9 | TGTGCCAGCAGTTACGGGTCGTGGACAGGGGGCTACGAGCAGTACTTC | CASSYGSWTGGYEQYF
- | TRBJ1-2 | TRBD1 | TRBV4-2 | TGTGCCAGCAGCCAATCGGGACAGGGGTTGGCCTATGGCTACACCTTC | CASSQSGQGLAYGYTF
many | TRBJ2-3 | - | TRBV2 | TGTGCCACGCATTCAGCCCGGAGCACAGATACGCAGTATTTT | CATHSARSTDTQYF
- | TRBJ2-1 | - | TRBV9 | TGTGCCAGCAGCGTAGAGGCTCGCGGCGCCTACAATGAGCAGTTCTTC | CASSVEARGAYNEQFF
many | TRBJ2-3 | - | TRBV6-2/TRBV6-3 | TGTGCCAGCAGTCTCTCAGGGACTACAGATACGCAGTATTTT | CASSLSGTTDTQYF
once | TRBJ2-7 | - | TRBV2 | TGTGCCACATTGAAACAAGGCACCTACGAGCAGTACTTC | CATLKQGTYEQYF
- | TRBJ2-3 | - | TRBV20-1 | TGCAGTGGCGTGGGGCAACGGACAGATACGCAGTATTTT | CSGVGQRTDTQYF
- | TRBJ2-3 | - | TRBV7-2 | TGTGCCAGCAGCTTCGACCCGAGCACAGATACGCAGTATTTT | CASSFDPSTDTQYF
few | TRBJ1-1 | TRBD1 | TRBV12-3/TRBV12-4 | TGTGCCAGCAGTCCTGGGACAGGTGGGAACACTGAAGCTTTCTTT | CASSPGTGGNTEAFF
few | TRBJ2-2 | - | TRBV7-3 | TGTGCCAGCAGCCTCCTCACCGGGGAGCTGTTTTTT | CASSLLTGELFF
once | TRBJ2-3 | TRBD2 | TRBV6-2/TRBV6-3 | TGTGCTAGCACCTATAGCGGGGGCACAGATACGCAGTATTTT | CASTYSGGTDTQYF
many | TRBJ2-2 | TRBD2 | TRBV20-1 | TGCAGTGTATTGAGTCCCGCGGGGGGAAGTACCGGGGAGCTGTTTTTT | CSVLSPAGGSTGELFF
few | TRBJ2-3 | - | TRBV19 | TGTGCCAGTACGGGGGATAGCACAGATACGCAGTATTTT | CASTGDSTDTQYF
many | TRBJ1-2 | - | TRBV27 | TGTGCCAGCAGTTCCTGGGGCGGGGTGGATGGGGATGGCTACACCTTC | CASSSWGGVDGDGYTF
medium-sized | TRBJ1-1 | - | TRBV20-1 | TGCAGTGCTAGTAGGACAGTGAACACTGAAGCTTTCTTT | CSASRTVNTEAFF
many | TRBJ2-1 | TRBD2 | TRBV20-1 | TGCAGTGCCGTCGGGACTAGCGGGGGGATTTCGCGCAATGAGCAGTTCTTC | CSAVGTSGGISRNEQFF
few | TRBJ2-6 | - | TRBV6-7 | TGTGCCAGCAGTTACCCTCGCCCGGATGGGGCCAACGTCCTGACTTTC | CASSYPRPDGANVLTF
many | TRBJ1-4 | TRBD1 | TRBV20-1 | TGCAGTGCGGTACAGGGGCCTCAGTATGAAAAACTGTTTTTT | CSAVQGPQYEKLFF
many | TRBJ1-5 | TRBD1 | TRBV20-1 | TGCAGTGCTAGAGTGGACGGACAGGTAAATCAGCCCCAGCATTTT | CSARVDGQVNQPQHF
medium-sized | TRBJ2-3 | - | TRBV7-2 | TGTGCCAGCAGCTTAGGGTTGACAGATACGCAGTATTTT | CASSLGLTDTQYF
- | TRBJ2-1 | TRBD2 | TRBV7-3 | TGTGCCAGCAGCCACGGGGGGGCTTACAATGAGCAGTTCTTC | CASSHGGAYNEQFF
- | TRBJ1-1 | TRBD1 | TRBV20-1 | TGCAGTGCTGGTAAACGTGCCGGGACAGGGGGCAACACTGAAGCTTTCTTT | CSAGKRAGTGGNTEAFF
many | TRBJ2-1 | TRBD1 | TRBV6-2/TRBV6-3 | TGTGCCAGCAGTTACTCGGGGACAGGGGAGGGACGACAGATCTTC | CASSYSGTGEGRQIF
many | TRBJ2-7 | TRBD1 | TRBV6-1 | TGTGCCAGCAGAAACGGGGGACAGGGAATCTACGAGCAGTACTTC | CASRNGGQGIYEQYF
many | TRBJ2-1 | - | TRBV7-6 | TGTGCCAGCAGCTCCCGGGGGACCCACTACAATGAGCAGTTCTTC | CASSSRGTHYNEQFF
- | TRBJ1-5 | - | TRBV12-3/TRBV12-4 | TGTGCCAGCAGTTTAGGATGGCGGCGGCAGTCCAATCAGCCCCAGCATTTT | CASSLGWRRQSNQPQHF
once | TRBJ2-7 | - | TRBV7-2 | TGTGCCAGCAGCAGTTTCCTCAGGGGCGAAAGGAAGGGGAACTACGAGCAGTACTTC | CASSSFLRGERKGNYEQYF
- | TRBJ2-2 | - | TRBV11-3 | TGTGACAGCAGCTCGATCAGCACCGGGGAGCTGTTTTTT | CDSSSISTGELFF
medium-sized | TRBJ2-1 | - | TRBV6-1 | TGTGCCAGCAGTGTGGGGTTGCATGAGCAGTTCTTC | CASSVGLHEQFF
many | TRBJ2-3 | - | TRBV6-2/TRBV6-3 | TGTGCCAGCAGTTCCATAACAGACCTGGTATCCACAGATACGCAGTATTTT | CASSSITDLVSTDTQYF
- | TRBJ2-1 | TRBD2 | TRBV7-3 | TGTGCCAGCAGCCTCACCTCGACTAGCGCCTACAATGAGCAGTTCTTC | CASSLTSTSAYNEQFF
- | TRBJ2-5 | - | TRBV20-1 | TGCAGTGCTAGAGTAGCAGTTCTTAAAGAGACCCATTACTTC | CSARVAVLKETHYF
- | TRBJ1-2 | - | TRBV4-2 | TGTGCCAGCAGCCAAGATCACGGGAATAACGGCTACACCTTC | CASSQDHGNNGYTF
many | TRBJ2-1 | - | TRBV28 | TGTGCCGGCCAGGGGGCGGGGGCCTACAATGAGCAGTTCTTC | CAGQGAGAYNEQFF
many | TRBJ1-2 | - | TRBV28 | TGTGCCAGCAGTTTAGCCCCAAGATCCTATGGCTACACCTTC | CASSLAPRSYGYTF